Sequencing of this TCR beta chain was carried out in a study of radiation and T cells in renal cell carcinoma. The study, taken as a whole, reports: Without pretreatment biopsies, baseline tumor clonotype presence was undetermined.

Time point: blood 4 weeks post-SBRT, at nephrectomy. Treatment given: 15 Gy SBRT to primary tumor, nephrectomy 4 weeks later. Nephrectomy followed 15 Gy stereotactic body radiation by 4 weeks. Radiation-treated patients gave blood at baseline, week 2 and week 4. The tumor was a clear cell renal cell carcinoma. The CDR3 is made up of 14 amino acids. Germline V lookup: CDR1 SGHKS, CDR2 YYEKEE (reference sequence). V trimming: 3 bases; J trimming: 2 bases; junction bases outside the gene matches: 2. The method was immunoSEQ multiplex PCR; TCRdb's version includes in-frame clones alone and lacks a portion of them. This sample has approximately 31,000 clones, with approximately 81% found just once. In its sample, this clone was seen a few times. What it recognizes is unknown.

The source was blood, collected from a patient whose treatment included radiotherapy and nephrectomy. V and J are TRBV5-5 and TRBJ2-3, with TRBD2 matching over 8 bases. This TCR was recovered from a man aged 55 to 70 with renal cell carcinoma. Here the CDR3 reads CASSSGGNTDTQYF. The CDR3 DNA follows: TGTGCCAGCAGCTCGGGGGGGAACACAGATACGCAGTATTTT.